This T cell receptor beta chain was recorded in a study of graft-versus-host responses after intestinal transplantation. Only in-frame clones appear in the TCRdb table, and some are missing; sequencing was by immunoSEQ multiplex PCR. The sample contains some 86,000 clones, around nine tenths of which appear only once. As regards this clone: What it binds is not known.

Study results and caveats: Allografts carried high graft-versus-host to host-versus-graft clonal ratios in patients having graft-donor T cell macrochimerism.

The CDR3 length is 21 residues. V gave up 1 base and J gave up 3 bases, with 28 bases separating them. The germline V gene encodes CDR1 SGHVS and CDR2 FNYEAQ. The material was unstimulated CD8+ T cells sorted from spleen or lymph node cells, obtained before intestinal transplant. The origin of this receptor is a human donor who received an intestinal transplant. The chain recombines TRBV7-6 with TRBJ2-1, with D possibly TRBD2 on 6 matching bases. Here the CDR3 reads CASSLGDYAGTPGPVYNEQFF. Written as DNA, the CDR3 is TGTGCCAGCAGCTTAGGTGACTATGCGGGGACTCCAGGCCCTGTCTACAATGAGCAGTTCTTC.